This T cell receptor (beta chain) stems from a study of human T cells and chemical hapten exposure. Regarding the study as a whole: The study found that PT1 expanded TCR counts correlated positively with patch test score.

The length of the CDR3 is 17 residues. Trimming took 1 base from V and 5 from J; bases not matched to a gene: 12. Germline V lookup: CDR1 DFQATT, CDR2 SNEGSKA (reference sequence). Individual cDNA molecules had unique molecular identifiers attached to them by the library. TCRdb recomputed calls from the RACE reads with MiXCR, one row per CDR3 protein. The table shows 35,000 to 45,000 distinct CDR3 sequences, with approximately 13% occurring only once. Stated time point: pre-sensitization, week 0. Treatment described: therapeutic diphenylcyclopropenone sensitization with weekly scalp DPC. This clonotype has at least ten counts. Its specificity is unknown.

This specimen was whole blood, taken in connection with sensitization to the hapten diphenylcyclopropenone (DPC). The TCR comes from a woman under 40 with alopecia areata. Some clones in this sample may be carry-over from other donors' samples. The chain carries TRBV20-1 and TRBJ2-2; 8 nucleotides line up with TRBD2. CDR3 sequence reads: CSARGFREGLWTGELFF. The CDR3 DNA is TGCAGTGCTAGAGGGTTCCGGGAGGGCCTTTGGACCGGGGAGCTGTTTTTT.